Presented here are 3 T cell receptor beta chains from one specimen sequenced in a study of blood T cell repertoires in COVID-19. The method was immunoSEQ multiplex PCR; TCRdb's version includes in-frame clones alone and lacks a portion of them. The sample yields 150,000 or so clones, roughly 80% seen once. Material: peripheral blood. These receptors were taken from an elderly woman with acute or convalescent COVID-19.

The chain joins TRBV20-1 to TRBJ1-5; 8 bases map to TRBD1. CDR3 size: 15 residues. In germline, CDR1 is DFQATT, CDR2 SNEGSKA (reference sequence). The junction had 9 bases not matched to a gene; V was cut back by 3 bases and J by 5 bases. CDR3 residues: CSASSGTGLYQPQHF. In DNA form, the CDR3 reads TGCAGTGCTAGTTCCGGGACAGGATTGTATCAGCCCCAGCATTTT.

The rearrangement joins TRBV6-6 to TRBJ2-1; D gene uncertain. Trimming removed 10 bases at V and 8 bases at J, with 12 bases between. CDR3 length: 11 residues. From germline, CDR1 is MNHNY and CDR2 SVGAGI (reference sequence). In DNA, the CDR3 is TGTGCCACCCGAGTTGAGGATGAGCAGTTCTTC. It is translated as CATRVEDEQFF.

The rearrangement links TRBV2 to TRBJ1-5; D not certain. Germline CDR1 SNHLY, CDR2 FYNNEI. This CDR3 has 16 residues. Trimming shortened V by 0 bases and J by 0 bases, and 9 bases separated the two germline ends. CDR3 residues: CASSEARRSSNQPQHF. CDR3 DNA sequence: TGTGCCAGCAGTGAAGCGCGGCGGAGTAGCAATCAGCCCCAGCATTTT.